This T cell receptor (beta chain) was profiled in a study of shared clonotypes between healthy human individuals. TCRdb's table, derived via immunoSEQ multiplex PCR, lists solely in-frame clones and lacks some. The sample holds about a million clones, around 80% seen once. Study outcomes and limitations: Memory subsets had estimated richness that was generally smaller than that of naive subsets.

The donors were all Caucasian adults (living in Nashville, Tennessee). CD4+ cells underwent separation, giving CD45RA+ naive and CD45RA-negative memory subsets. Turning to this clone: No antigen is known for it.

After removal of 5 bases from V and 4 bases from J, the junction contained 7 bases not matched to a gene. CDR1 is SGHVS and CDR2 is FNYEAQ in the germline V gene. The CDR3 runs 15 residues. V is TRBV7-6 and J is TRBJ1-4; 7 bases align to TRBD1. The clonotype was recovered from a man younger than 35 in good health. Specimen: memory CD4+ T cells sorted from blood. Subset of the sample: CD45RA-negative fraction. CDR3 sequence reads: CASSQWGQSNEKLFF. The CDR3 DNA sequence: TGTGCCAGCAGCCAATGGGGACAGAGTAATGAAAAACTGTTTTTT.